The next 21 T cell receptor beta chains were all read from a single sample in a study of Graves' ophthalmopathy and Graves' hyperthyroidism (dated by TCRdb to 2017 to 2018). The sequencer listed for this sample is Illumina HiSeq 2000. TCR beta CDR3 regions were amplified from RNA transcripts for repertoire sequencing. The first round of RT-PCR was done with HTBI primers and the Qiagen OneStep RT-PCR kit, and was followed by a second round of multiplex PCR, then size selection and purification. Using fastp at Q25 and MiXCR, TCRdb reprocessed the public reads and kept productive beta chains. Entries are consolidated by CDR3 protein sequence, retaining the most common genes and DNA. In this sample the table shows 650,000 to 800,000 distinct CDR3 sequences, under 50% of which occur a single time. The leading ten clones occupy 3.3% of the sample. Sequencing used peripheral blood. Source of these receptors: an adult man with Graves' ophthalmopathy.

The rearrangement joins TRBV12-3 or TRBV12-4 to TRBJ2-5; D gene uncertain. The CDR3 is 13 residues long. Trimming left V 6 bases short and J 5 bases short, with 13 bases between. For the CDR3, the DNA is TGTGCCAGCAGGCCCTGGTCAGAGGAGACCCAGTACTTC. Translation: CASRPWSEETQYF.

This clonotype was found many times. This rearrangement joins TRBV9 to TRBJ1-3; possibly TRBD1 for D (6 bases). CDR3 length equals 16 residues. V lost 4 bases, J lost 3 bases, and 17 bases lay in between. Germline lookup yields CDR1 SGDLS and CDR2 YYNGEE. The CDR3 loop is CASSQGRTANGNTIYF. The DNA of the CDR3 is TGTGCCAGCAGCCAGGGTCGGACAGCAAATGGAAACACCATATATTTT. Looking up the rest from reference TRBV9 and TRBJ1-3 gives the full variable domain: DSGVTQTPKHLITATGQRVTLRCSPRSGDLSVYWYQQSLDQGLQFLIQYYNGEERAKGNILERFSAQQFPDLHSELNLSSLELGDSALYFCASSQGRTANGNTIYFGEGSWLTVV.

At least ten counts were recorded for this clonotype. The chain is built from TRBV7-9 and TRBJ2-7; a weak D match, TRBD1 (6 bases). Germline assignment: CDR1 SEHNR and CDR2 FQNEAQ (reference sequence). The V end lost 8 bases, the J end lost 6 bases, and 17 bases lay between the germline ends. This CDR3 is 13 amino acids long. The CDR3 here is CASSGHSEGEQYF. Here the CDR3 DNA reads TGTGCCAGCTCGGGACACAGTGAGGGCGAGCAGTACTTC.

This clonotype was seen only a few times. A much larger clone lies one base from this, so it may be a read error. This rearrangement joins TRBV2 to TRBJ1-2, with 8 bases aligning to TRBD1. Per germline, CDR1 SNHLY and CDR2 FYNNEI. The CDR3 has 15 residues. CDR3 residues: CAGSENQGAADGYTF. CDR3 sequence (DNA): TGTGCCGGCAGTGAGAATCAGGGGGCGGCCGATGGCTACACCTTC.

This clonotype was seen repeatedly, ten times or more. The CDR3 nucleotides are TGTGCCAGCAGTGTTAGTCTGGCCTCGCCCCAGCATTTT. Translation: CASSVSLASPQHF. The rearrangement uses TRBV6-4 and TRBJ1-5; D is undetermined. The CDR3 contains 13 residues. Germline V gives CDR1 MRHNA, CDR2 SNTAGT. V lost 4 bases and J 9 bases, leaving 13 bases between the germline ends.

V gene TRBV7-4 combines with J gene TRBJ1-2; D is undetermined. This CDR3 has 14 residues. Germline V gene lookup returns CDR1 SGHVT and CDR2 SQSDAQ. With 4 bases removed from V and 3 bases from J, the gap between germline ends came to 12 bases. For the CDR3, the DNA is TGTGCCAGCAGCTCAGGATCCTCGGACTATGGCTACACCTTC. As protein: CASSSGSSDYGYTF. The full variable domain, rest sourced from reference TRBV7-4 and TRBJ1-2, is GAGVSQSPRYKVAKRGRDVALRCDSISGHVTLYWYRQTLGQGSEVLTYSQSDAQRDKSGRPSGRFSAERPERSVSTLKIQRTEQGDSAVYLCASSSGSSDYGYTFGSGTRLTVV.

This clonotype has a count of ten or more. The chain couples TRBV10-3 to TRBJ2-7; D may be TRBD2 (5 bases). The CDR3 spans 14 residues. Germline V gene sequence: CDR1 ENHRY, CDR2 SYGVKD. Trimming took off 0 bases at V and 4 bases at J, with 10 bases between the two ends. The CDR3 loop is CAISESKEGYEQYF. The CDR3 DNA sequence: TGTGCCATCAGTGAGTCGAAAGAGGGATACGAGCAGTACTTC.

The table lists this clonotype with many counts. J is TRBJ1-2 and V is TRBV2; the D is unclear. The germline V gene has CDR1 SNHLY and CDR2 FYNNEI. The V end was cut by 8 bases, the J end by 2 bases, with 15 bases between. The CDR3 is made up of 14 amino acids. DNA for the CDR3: TGTGCCAGCGACCAGACGGGCAGGAACTATGGCTACACCTTC. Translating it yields CASDQTGRNYGYTF.

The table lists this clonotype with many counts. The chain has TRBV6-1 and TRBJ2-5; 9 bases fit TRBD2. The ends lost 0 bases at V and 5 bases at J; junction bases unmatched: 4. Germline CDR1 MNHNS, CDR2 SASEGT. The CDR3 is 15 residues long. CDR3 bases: TGTGCCAGCAGTGAAGCCAGCGGGGGGCCGGAGACCCAGTACTTC. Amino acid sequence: CASSEASGGPETQYF.

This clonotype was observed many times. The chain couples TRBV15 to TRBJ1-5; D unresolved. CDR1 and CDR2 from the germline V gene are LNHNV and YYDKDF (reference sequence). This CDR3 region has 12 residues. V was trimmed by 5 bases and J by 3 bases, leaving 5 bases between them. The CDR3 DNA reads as TGTGCCACCAGCCCCCCCAATCAGCCCCAGCATTTT. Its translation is CATSPPNQPQHF.

The CDR3 loop is CSANDRSSYNSPLHF. The CDR3 DNA is TGCAGTGCTAATGACAGGAGCTCCTATAATTCACCCCTCCACTTT. The genes are TRBV20-1 and TRBJ1-6, with a possible D match to TRBD1 (6 bases). CDR3 length equals 15 residues. Looked up from germline, CDR1 is DFQATT and CDR2 is SNEGSKA (reference sequence). Trimming shortened V by 4 bases and J by 0 bases, and 10 bases separated the two germline ends.

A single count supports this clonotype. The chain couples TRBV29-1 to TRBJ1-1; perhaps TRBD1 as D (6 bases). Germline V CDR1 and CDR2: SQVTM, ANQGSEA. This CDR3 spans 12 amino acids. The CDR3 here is CRSRGAGTEAFF. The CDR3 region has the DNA TGCAGATCCAGGGGCGCAGGGACTGAAGCTTTCTTT.

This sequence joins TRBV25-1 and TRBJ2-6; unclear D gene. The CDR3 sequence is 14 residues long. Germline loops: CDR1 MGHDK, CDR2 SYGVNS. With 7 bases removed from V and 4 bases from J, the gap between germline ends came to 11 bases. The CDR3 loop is CASTIGSGANVLTF. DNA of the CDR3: TGTGCCAGCACCATCGGCTCAGGGGCCAACGTCCTGACTTTC.

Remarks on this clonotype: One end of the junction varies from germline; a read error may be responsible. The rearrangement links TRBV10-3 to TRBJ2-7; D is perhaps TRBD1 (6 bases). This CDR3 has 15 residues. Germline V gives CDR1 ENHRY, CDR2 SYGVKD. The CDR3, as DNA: TGTGCCAGCAGTTTCGACGACAGGAGCTCCTACGAGCAGTACTTC. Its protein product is CASSFDDRSSYEQYF.

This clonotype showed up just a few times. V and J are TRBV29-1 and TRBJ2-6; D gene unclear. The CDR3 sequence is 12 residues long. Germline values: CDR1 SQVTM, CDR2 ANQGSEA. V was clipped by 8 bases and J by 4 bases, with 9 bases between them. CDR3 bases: TGCAGCTCCCAGGACGGGGCCAACGTCCTGACTTTC. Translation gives CSSQDGANVLTF.

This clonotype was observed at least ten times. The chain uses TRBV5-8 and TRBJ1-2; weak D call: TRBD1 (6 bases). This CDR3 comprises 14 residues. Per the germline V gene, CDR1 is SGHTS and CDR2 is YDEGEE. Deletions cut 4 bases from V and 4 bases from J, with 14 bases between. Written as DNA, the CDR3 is TGTGCCAGCAGCAGACAGGATGGGGGCTATGGCTACACCTTC. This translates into CASSRQDGGYGYTF.

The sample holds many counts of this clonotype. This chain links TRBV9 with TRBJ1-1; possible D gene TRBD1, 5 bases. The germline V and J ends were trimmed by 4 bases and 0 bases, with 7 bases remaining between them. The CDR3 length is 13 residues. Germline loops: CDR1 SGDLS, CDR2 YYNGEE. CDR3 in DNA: TGTGCCAGCAGCCCGGGGGTGAACACTGAAGCTTTCTTT. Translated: CASSPGVNTEAFF. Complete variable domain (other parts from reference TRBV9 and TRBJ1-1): DSGVTQTPKHLITATGQRVTLRCSPRSGDLSVYWYQQSLDQGLQFLIQYYNGEERAKGNILERFSAQQFPDLHSELNLSSLELGDSALYFCASSPGVNTEAFFGQGTRLTVV.

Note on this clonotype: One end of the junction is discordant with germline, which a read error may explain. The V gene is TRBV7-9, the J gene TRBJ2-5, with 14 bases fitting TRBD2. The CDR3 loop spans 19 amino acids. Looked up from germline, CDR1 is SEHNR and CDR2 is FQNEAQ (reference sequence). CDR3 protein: CASSRSTGLAGAAQETQYF. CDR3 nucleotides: TGCGCCAGCAGCCGAAGTACGGGACTAGCGGGGGCGGCCCAAGAGACCCAGTACTTC.

In DNA, the CDR3 is TGTGCCAGCAGCCAAGAGTCCCTGGGGAACACTGAAGCTTTCTTT. Its protein is CASSQESLGNTEAFF. This chain uses TRBV3-1 with TRBJ1-1; no clear D gene. The CDR3 is 15 amino acids. The V gene's germline CDR1 is LGHDT and CDR2 YNNKEL (reference sequence). The ends were cut back, 0 bases at V and 1 base at J, with 9 bases in the middle.

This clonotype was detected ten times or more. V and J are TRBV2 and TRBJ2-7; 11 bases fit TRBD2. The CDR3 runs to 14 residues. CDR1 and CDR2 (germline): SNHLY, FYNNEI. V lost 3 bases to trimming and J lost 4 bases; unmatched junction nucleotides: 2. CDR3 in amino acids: CASSDLAGGYEQYF. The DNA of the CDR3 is TGTGCCAGCAGTGATCTAGCGGGAGGATACGAGCAGTACTTC.

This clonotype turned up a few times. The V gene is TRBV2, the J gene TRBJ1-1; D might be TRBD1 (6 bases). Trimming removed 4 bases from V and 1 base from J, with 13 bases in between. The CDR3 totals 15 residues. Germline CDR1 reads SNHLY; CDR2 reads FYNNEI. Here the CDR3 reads CASSATQGRNTEAFF. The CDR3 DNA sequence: TGTGCCAGCAGTGCGACCCAGGGGAGGAACACTGAAGCTTTCTTT. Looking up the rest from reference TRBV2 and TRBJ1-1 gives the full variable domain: EPEVTQTPSHQVTQMGQEVILRCVPISNHLYFYWYRQILGQKVEFLVSFYNNEISEKSEIFDDQFSVERPDGSNFTLKIRSTKLEDSAMYFCASSATQGRNTEAFFGQGTRLTVV.